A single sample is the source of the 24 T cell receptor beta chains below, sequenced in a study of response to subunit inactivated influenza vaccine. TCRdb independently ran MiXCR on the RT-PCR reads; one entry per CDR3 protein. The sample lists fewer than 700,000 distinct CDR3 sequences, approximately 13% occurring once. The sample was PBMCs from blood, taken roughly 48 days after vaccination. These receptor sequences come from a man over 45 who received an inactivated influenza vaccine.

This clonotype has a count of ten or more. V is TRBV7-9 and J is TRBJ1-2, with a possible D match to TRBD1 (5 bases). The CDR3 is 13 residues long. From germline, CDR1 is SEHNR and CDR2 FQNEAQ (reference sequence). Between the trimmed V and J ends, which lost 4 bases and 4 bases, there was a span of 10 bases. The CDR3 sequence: CASSSSGSYGYTF. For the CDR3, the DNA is TGTGCCAGCAGCTCATCAGGGAGCTATGGCTACACCTTC.

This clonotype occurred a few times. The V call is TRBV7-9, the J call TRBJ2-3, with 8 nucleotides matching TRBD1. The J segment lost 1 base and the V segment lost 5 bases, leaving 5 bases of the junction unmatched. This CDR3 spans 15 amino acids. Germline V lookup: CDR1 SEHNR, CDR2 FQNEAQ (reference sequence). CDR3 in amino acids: CASSPGDRRTDTQYF. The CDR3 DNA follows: TGTGCCAGCAGCCCCGGGGACAGGCGCACAGATACGCAGTATTTT. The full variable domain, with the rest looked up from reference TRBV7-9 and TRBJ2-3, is DTGVSQNPRHKITKRGQNVTFRCDPISEHNRLYWYRQTLGQGPEFLTYFQNEAQLEKSRLLSDRFSAERPKGSFSTLEIQRTEQGDSAMYLCASSPGDRRTDTQYFGPGTRLTVL.

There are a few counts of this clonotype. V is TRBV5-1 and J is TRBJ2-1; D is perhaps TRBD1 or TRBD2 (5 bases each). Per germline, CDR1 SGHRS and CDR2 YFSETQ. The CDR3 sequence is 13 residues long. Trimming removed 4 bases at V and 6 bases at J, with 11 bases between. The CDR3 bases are TGCGCCAGCAGCGGGACCCTTGGCAATGAGCAGTTCTTC. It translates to CASSGTLGNEQFF. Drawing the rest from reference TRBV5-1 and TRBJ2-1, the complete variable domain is KAGVTQTPRYLIKTRGQQVTLSCSPISGHRSVSWYQQTPGQGLQFLFEYFSETQRNKGNFPGRFSGRQFSNSRSEMNVSTLELGDSALYLCASSGTLGNEQFFGPGTRLTVL.

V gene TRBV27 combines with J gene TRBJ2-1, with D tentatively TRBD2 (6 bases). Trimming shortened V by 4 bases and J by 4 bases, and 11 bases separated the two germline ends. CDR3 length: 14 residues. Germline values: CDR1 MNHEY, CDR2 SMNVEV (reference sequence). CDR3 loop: CASSWAGKYNEQFF. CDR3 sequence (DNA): TGTGCCAGCAGTTGGGCGGGGAAATACAATGAGCAGTTCTTC.

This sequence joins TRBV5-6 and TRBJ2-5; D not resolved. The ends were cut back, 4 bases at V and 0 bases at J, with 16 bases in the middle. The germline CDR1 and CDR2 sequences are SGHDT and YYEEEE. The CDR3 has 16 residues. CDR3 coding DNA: TGTGCCAGCAGCCAGAAGGCATGGACGGACCAAGAGACCCAGTACTTC. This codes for CASSQKAWTDQETQYF.

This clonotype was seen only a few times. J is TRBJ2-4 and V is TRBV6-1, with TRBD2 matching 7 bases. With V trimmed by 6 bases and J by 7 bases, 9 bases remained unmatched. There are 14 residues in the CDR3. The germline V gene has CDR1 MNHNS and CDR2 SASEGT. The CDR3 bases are TGTGCCAGCAGGGGTGAAATGGGAGGGAACATTCAGTACTTC. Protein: CASRGEMGGNIQYF.

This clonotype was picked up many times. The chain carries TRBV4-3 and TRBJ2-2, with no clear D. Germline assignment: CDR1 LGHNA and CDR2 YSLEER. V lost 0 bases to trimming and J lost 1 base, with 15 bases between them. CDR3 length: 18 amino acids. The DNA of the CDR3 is TGCGCCAGCAGCCAAGATCCAAATTTAACAGTGAACACCGGGGAGCTGTTTTTT. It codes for CASSQDPNLTVNTGELFF.

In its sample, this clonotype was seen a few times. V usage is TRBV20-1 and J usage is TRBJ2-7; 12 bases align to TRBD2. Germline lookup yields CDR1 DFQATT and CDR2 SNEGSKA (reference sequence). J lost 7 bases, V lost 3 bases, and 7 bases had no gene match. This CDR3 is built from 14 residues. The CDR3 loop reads CSARRTSGVGEQYF. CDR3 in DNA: TGCAGTGCTAGGAGGACTAGCGGGGTAGGGGAGCAGTACTTC.

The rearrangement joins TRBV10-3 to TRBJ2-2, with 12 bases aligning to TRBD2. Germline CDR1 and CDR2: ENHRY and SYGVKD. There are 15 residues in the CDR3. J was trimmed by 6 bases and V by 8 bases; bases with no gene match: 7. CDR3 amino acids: CAIPASGGAAGELFF. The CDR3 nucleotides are TGTGCCATCCCGGCTAGCGGGGGGGCCGCCGGGGAGCTGTTTTTT.

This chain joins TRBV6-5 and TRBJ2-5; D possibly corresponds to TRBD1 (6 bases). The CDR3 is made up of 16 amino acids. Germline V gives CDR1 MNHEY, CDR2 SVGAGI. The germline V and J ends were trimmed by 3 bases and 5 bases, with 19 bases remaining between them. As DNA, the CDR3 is TGTGCCAGCAGTTATTCGGGGCGCAGGGGTTTGGAGACCCAGTACTTC. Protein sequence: CASSYSGRRGLETQYF.

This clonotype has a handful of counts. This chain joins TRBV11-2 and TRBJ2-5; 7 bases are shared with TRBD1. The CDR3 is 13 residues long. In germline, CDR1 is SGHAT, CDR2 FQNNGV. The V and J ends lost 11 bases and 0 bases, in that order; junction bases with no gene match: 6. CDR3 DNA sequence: TGTGCCGATTCGGGACAGAACCAAGAGACCCAGTACTTC. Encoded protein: CADSGQNQETQYF.

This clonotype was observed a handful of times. This CDR3 is CSASGDTDTQYF. In DNA, the CDR3 is TGCAGTGCTAGCGGAGACACAGATACGCAGTATTTT. The chain couples TRBV20-1 to TRBJ2-3; D is unresolved. In germline, CDR1 is DFQATT, CDR2 SNEGSKA (reference sequence). The CDR3 consists of 12 residues. Trimming took off 3 bases at V and 2 bases at J, with 6 bases between the two ends.

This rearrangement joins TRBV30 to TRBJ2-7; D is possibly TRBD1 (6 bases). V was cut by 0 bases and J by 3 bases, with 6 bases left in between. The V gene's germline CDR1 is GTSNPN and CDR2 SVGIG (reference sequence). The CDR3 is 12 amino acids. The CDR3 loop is CAWSVQGYEQYF. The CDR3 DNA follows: TGTGCCTGGAGTGTACAGGGCTACGAGCAGTACTTC.

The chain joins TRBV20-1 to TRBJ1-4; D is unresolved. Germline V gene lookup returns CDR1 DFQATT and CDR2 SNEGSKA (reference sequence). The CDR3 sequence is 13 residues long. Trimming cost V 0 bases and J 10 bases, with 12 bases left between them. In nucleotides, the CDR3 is TGCAGTGCTAGAGATGAAGGAAAGAGAAAACTGTTTTTT. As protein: CSARDEGKRKLFF.

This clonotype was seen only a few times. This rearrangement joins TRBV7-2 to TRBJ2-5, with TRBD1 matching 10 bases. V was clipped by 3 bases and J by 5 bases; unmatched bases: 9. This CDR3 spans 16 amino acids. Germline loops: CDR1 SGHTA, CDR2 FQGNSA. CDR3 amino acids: CASSFGQGVIMETQYF. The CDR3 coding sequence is TGTGCCAGCAGCTTCGGACAGGGGGTGATCATGGAGACCCAGTACTTC.

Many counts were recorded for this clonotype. This CDR3 is CASSFGRGDYGYTF. DNA for the CDR3: TGTGCCAGCAGCTTCGGGCGGGGGGACTATGGCTACACCTTC. This chain uses TRBV7-2 with TRBJ1-2, with D perhaps TRBD1 (5 bases). V was pared by 3 bases and J by 3 bases, with 11 bases between. From germline, CDR1 is SGHTA and CDR2 FQGNSA. The length of the CDR3 is 14 residues.

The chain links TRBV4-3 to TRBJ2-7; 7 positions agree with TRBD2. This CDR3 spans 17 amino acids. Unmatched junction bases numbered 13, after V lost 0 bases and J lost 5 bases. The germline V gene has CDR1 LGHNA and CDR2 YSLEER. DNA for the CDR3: TGCGCCAGCAGCCAAGATAGCTCGGGACTAATCCGACACGAGCAGTACTTC. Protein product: CASSQDSSGLIRHEQYF.

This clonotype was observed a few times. The CDR3 DNA reads as TGCGCCAGCAGCTTGAAAGGGGCTGGGGAGACCCAGTACTTC. Its protein product is CASSLKGAGETQYF. The rearrangement uses TRBV5-1 and TRBJ2-5, with a possible D match to TRBD1 (5 bases). V shed 1 base and J shed 5 bases, with 12 bases lying between them. CDR3 length: 14 amino acids. Germline CDR1 reads SGHRS; CDR2 reads YFSETQ. The full variable domain, completed using reference TRBV5-1 and TRBJ2-5, is KAGVTQTPRYLIKTRGQQVTLSCSPISGHRSVSWYQQTPGQGLQFLFEYFSETQRNKGNFPGRFSGRQFSNSRSEMNVSTLELGDSALYLCASSLKGAGETQYFGPGTRLLVL.

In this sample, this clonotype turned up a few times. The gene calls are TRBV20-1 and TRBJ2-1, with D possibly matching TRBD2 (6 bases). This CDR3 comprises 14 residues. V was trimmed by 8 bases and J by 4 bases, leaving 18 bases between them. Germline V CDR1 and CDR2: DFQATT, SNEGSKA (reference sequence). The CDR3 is CSSERVRRYNEQFF. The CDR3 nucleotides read TGCAGTTCCGAGCGGGTCCGGAGGTACAATGAGCAGTTCTTC.

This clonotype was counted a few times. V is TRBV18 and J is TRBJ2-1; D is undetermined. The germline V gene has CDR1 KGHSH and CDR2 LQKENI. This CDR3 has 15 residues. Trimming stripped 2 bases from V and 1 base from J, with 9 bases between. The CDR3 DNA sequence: TGTGCCAGCTCACCAAACAGCTTATCCTACAATGAGCAGTTCTTC. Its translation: CASSPNSLSYNEQFF.

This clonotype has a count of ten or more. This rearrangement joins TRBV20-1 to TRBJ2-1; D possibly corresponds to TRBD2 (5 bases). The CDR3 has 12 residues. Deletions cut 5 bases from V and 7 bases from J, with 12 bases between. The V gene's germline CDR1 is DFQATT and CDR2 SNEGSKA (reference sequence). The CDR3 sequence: CSAWENNNEQFF. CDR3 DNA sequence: TGCAGTGCTTGGGAGAACAATAATGAGCAGTTCTTC.

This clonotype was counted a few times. The CDR3 here is CSVDRGGYGYTF. The DNA for the CDR3 is TGCAGCGTTGACAGGGGGGGGTATGGCTACACCTTC. This chain joins TRBV29-1 and TRBJ1-2; 7 nucleotides align to TRBD1. This CDR3 spans 12 amino acids. Germline values: CDR1 SQVTM, CDR2 ANQGSEA. Unmatched junction bases numbered 3, after V lost 3 bases and J lost 5 bases.

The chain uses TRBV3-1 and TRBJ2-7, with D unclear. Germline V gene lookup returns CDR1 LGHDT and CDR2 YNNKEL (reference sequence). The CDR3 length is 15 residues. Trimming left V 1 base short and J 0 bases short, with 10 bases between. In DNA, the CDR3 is TGTGCCAGCAGCCAAGCGTCGGCATCCTCCTACGAGCAGTACTTC. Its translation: CASSQASASSYEQYF.

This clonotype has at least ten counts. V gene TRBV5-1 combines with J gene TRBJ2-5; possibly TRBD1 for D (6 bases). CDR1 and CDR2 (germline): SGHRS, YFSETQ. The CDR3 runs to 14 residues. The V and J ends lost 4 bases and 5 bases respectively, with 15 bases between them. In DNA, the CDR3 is TGCGCCAGCAGCCGCAGGGGCGTCGAGGAGACCCAGTACTTC. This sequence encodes CASSRRGVEETQYF.